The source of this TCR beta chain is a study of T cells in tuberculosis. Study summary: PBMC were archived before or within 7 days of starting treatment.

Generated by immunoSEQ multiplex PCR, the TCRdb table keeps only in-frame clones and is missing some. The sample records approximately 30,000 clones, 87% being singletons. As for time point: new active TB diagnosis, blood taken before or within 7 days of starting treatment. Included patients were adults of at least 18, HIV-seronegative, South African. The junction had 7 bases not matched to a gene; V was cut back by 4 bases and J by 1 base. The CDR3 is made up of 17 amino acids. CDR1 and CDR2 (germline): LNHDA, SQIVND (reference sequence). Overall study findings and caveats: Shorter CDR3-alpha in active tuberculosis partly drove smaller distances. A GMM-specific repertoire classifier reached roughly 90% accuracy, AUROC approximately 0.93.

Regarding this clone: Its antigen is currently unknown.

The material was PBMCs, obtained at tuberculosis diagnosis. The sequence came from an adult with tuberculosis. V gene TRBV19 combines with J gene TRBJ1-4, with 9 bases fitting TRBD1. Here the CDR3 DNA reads TGTGCCAGTAGTAAACGGCCGGGACAGGGAACTAATGAAAAACTGTTTTTT. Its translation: CASSKRPGQGTNEKLFF.